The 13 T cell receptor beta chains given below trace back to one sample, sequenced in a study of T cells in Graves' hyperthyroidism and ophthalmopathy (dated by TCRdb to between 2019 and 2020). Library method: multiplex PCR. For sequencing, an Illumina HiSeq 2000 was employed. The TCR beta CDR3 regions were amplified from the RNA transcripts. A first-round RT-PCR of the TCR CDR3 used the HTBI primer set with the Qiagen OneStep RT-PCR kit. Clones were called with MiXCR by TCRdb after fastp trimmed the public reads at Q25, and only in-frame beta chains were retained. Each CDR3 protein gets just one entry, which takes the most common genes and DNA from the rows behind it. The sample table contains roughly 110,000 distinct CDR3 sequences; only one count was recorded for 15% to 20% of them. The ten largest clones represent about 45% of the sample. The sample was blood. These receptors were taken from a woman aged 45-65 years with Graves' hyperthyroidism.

The CDR3 region is CASSLEGSGANVLTF. For the CDR3, the DNA is TGCGCCAGCAGCCTGGAGGGCTCTGGGGCCAACGTCCTGACTTTC. This chain links TRBV5-1 with TRBJ2-6, with D tentatively TRBD2 (6 bases). The CDR3 has 15 amino acids. With 4 bases removed from V and 0 bases from J, the gap between germline ends came to 8 bases. Germline-derived CDR1 and CDR2 are SGHRS and YFSETQ.

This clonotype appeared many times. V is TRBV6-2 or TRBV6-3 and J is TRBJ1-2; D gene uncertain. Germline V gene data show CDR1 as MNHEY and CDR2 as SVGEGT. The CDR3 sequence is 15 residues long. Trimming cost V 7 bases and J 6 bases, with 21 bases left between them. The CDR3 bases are TGTGCCAGCACCACCTTTCAAACGGCAGTGGATGGCTACACCTTC. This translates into CASTTFQTAVDGYTF.

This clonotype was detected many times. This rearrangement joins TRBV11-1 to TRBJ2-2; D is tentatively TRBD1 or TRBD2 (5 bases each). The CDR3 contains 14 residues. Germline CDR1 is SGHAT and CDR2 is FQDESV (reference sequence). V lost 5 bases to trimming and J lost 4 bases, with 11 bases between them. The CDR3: CASSQGTVTGELFF. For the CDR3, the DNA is TGTGCCAGCAGCCAAGGGACCGTCACCGGGGAGCTGTTTTTT.

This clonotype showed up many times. The CDR3 nucleotides are TGTGCCAGCAGTTCACGACAGGGGGCAGATAATTCACCCCTCCACTTT. Residues: CASSSRQGADNSPLHF. This rearrangement joins TRBV27 to TRBJ1-6, with 10 bases that match TRBD1. The V gene's germline CDR1 is MNHEY and CDR2 SMNVEV (reference sequence). V lost 4 bases and J lost 5; bases outside the gene matches: 5. The CDR3 runs 16 residues.

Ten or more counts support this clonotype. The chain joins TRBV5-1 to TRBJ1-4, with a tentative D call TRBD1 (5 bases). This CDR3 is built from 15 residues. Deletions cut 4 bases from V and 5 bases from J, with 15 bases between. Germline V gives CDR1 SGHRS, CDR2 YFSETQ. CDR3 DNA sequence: TGCGCCAGCAGCCGGTCGGGGACGAACAATGAAAAACTGTTTTTT. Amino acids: CASSRSGTNNEKLFF. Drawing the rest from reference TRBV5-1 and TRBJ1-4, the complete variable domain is KAGVTQTPRYLIKTRGQQVTLSCSPISGHRSVSWYQQTPGQGLQFLFEYFSETQRNKGNFPGRFSGRQFSNSRSEMNVSTLELGDSALYLCASSRSGTNNEKLFFGSGTQLSVL.

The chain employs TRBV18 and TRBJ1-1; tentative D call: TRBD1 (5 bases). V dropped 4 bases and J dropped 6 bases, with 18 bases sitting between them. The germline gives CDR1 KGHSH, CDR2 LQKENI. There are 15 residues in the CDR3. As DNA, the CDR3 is TGTGCCAGCTCACTATTAGGATCAGGGTTGGCTGAAGCTTTCTTT. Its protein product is CASSLLGSGLAEAFF.

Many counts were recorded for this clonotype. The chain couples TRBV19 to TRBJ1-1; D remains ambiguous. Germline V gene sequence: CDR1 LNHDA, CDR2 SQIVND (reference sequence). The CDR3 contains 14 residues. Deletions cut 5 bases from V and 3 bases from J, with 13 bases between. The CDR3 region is CASSPPLSYTEAFF. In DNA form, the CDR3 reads TGTGCCAGTAGTCCACCCTTATCTTACACTGAAGCTTTCTTT.

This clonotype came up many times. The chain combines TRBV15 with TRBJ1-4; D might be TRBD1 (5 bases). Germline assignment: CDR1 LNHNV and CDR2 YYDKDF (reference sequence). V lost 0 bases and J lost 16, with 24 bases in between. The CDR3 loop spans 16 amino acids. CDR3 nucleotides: TGTGCCACCAGCAGAGATAGGACGGGGCGGCGACTCCCCCCGTTTTTT. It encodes CATSRDRTGRRLPPFF.

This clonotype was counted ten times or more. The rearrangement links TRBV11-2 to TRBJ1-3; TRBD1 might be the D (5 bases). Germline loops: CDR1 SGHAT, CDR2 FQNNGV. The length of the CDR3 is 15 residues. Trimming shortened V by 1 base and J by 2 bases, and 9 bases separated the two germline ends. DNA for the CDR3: TGTGCCAGCAGCTTAGGGGCGGGGGCTGGAAACACCATATATTTT. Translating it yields CASSLGAGAGNTIYF.

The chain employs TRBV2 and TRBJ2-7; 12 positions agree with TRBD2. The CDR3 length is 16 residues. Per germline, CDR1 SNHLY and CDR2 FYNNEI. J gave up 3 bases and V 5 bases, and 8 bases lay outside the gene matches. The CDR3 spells CASSTPGLAGSYEQYV. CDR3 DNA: TGTGCCAGCAGTACCCCGGGACTAGCGGGTAGCTACGAGCAGTACGTC.

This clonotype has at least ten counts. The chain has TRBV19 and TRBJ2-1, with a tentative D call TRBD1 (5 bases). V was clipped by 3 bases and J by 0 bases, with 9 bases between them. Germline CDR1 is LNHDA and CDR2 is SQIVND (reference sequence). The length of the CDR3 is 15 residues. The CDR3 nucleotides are TGTGCCAGTAGTATGGGGCACGTCTCCTACAATGAGCAGTTCTTC. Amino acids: CASSMGHVSYNEQFF.

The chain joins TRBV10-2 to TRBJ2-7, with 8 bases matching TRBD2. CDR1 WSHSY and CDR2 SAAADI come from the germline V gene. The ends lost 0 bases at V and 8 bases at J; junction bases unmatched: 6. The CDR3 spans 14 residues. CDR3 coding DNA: TGCGCCAGCAGTGAGTCGAACCTAGCGGGCCAGCAGTACTTC. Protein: CASSESNLAGQQYF.

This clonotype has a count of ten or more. CDR3 DNA: TGTGCCAGCAGCTATAGCCCCAATCAGCCCCAGCATTTT. It is translated as CASSYSPNQPQHF. This chain links TRBV11-2 with TRBJ1-5; D unresolved. Per germline, CDR1 SGHAT and CDR2 FQNNGV. V was pared by 4 bases and J by 3 bases, with 7 bases between. The CDR3 has 13 residues.